This note documents a single TCR beta chain sequence. The antigen is not known. Multiplex PCR with BIOMED2 TRB-A/B primer pools amplified TRB rearrangements. TCRdb used MiXCR to reprocess the multiplex PCR reads, holding one entry per CDR3 protein. The sample contains under 13,000 distinct CDR3 sequences, 30% of which appear only once. The sample originates from a study of T and B cells in COVID-19 patients. Blood genomic DNA input for TRB amplification was roughly 250-500 ng. General study points: Patients with COVID-19 reportedly showed strongly skewed T cell receptor beta variable and joining gene usage. Active COVID-19 showed highly clonal TRB repertoires; recovery showed diversity and richness above healthy donors.

The material sequenced was blood. This sequence originates from a human donor with active COVID-19.

CDR3 region: CASSRSDYSYNEQFF. The CDR3 nucleotides read TGTGCCAGCAGCAGATCCGATTACTCCTACAATGAGCAGTTCTTC. This chain links TRBV6-1 with TRBJ2-1; D is unresolved. The V end lost 6 bases, the J end lost 0 bases, and 12 bases lay between the germline ends. Germline V CDR1 and CDR2: MNHNS, SASEGT. The CDR3 has 15 amino acids.